A selection of T cell receptor beta chains follows, all from one sample in a study of T-cell reconstitution after alpha-beta-depleted transplantation in children. From the PCR reads, TCRdb called clonotypes with MiXCR, one entry per CDR3 protein. The data hold 150,000 to 250,000 distinct CDR3 sequences, with around 5.9% observed a single time. The sequencing here drew on PBMCs, taken before TCRalphabeta/CD19-depleted stem cell transplant. The source of these receptors is a girl younger than two with combined immunodeficiency, due to receive a stem cell transplant. Each CDR3 is given with its conserved first and last residue. Fields, in order: V gene, J gene, clone size, CDR3 protein. Only part of the rows carry a size: once, few, many, or a class if the clone is expanded.

TRBV6-2/TRBV6-3	TRBJ2-1	many	CASSYGGGGEQFF
TRBV5-1	TRBJ2-3	many	CASRLLAGGTDTQYF
TRBV4-1	TRBJ1-1	.	CASSRTGDHTEAFF
TRBV20-1	TRBJ2-7	many	CSASRGVVYEQYF
TRBV27	TRBJ2-5	many	CASSLRAERAQETQYF
TRBV4-2	TRBJ2-7	many	CASSQDTAEQYF
TRBV4-2	TRBJ2-1	many	CASSQGLAGLSSYNEQFF
TRBV28	TRBJ2-3	.	CASSFPGGGSRDTQYF
TRBV4-2	TRBJ2-1	few	CASSPRLAGDEQFF
TRBV7-6	TRBJ2-7	many	CASSLVGRDSSYEQYF